Reported below is one T cell receptor beta chain. Antigen unknown. The sample originates from a study of beta chain features in type 1 diabetes. Findings of the study overall: Moderately but significantly shorter TCRB CDR3s were found in Type 1 diabetes patients in all four CD4+ subsets.

What was sequenced were expressed TCRB transcripts, since all of the isolated RNA had been reverse transcribed. The protocol was immunoSEQ multiplex PCR, while the TCRdb copy is restricted to in-frame clones and leaves out a portion. The repertoire includes 65,000 to 85,000 clones, roughly 50% of them detected once, and 0.7% sits in the top ten. The CDR3 has 13 amino acids. Trimming stripped 6 bases from V and 6 bases from J, with 15 bases between. Per germline, CDR1 MNHNS and CDR2 SASEGT. The receptor's source is a man aged 30 to 45 with type 1 diabetes. The J gene is TRBJ2-7, the V gene TRBV6-1; no firm D call. The material sequenced was central memory CD4+ T cells from blood. The CDR3 coding sequence is TGTGCCAGCAGAGACGACACCCCCGGCGAGCAGTACTTC. This gives the protein CASRDDTPGEQYF.